A single sample is the source of the 26 T cell receptor beta chains below, sequenced in a study of Graves' ophthalmopathy and Graves' hyperthyroidism. RNA transcripts served as template for amplifying TCR beta CDR3 sequences. First-round RT-PCR with HTBI primers preceded a second-round multiplex PCR. TCRdb itself ran the multiplex PCR reads through MiXCR, one entry per CDR3 protein. Of hundreds of thousands of distinct CDR3 sequences in the sample, approximately 22% were seen once. Input material: peripheral blood. The receptors come from a woman in her late teens or twenties with stable Graves' hyperthyroidism. Some clones in this sample may be carry-over from other donors' samples.

On this clonotype itself: This sequence may be a read error, since a much larger clone differs from it by one base. The V gene is TRBV5-5, the J gene TRBJ1-1; TRBD1 aligns across 10 bases. This CDR3 spans 15 amino acids. V gave up 2 bases and J gave up 4 bases; unmatched junction bases: 5. Germline V CDR1 and CDR2: SGHKS, YYEKEE (reference sequence). Written as DNA, the CDR3 is TGTGCCAGCAGCTTCTGGACAGGGGGGATCACTGAAGCTTTCTTT. Its translation: CASSFWTGGITEAFF.

This clonotype was detected many times. Written as DNA, the CDR3 is TGTGCCATCAGTGTCGGGACTAGCGTAGGGGAGACCCAGTACTTC. Protein sequence: CAISVGTSVGETQYF. The chain carries TRBV10-3 and TRBJ2-5, with TRBD2 matching 10 bases. The CDR3 extends over 15 amino acids. Germline V gives CDR1 ENHRY, CDR2 SYGVKD. V dropped 4 bases and J dropped 5; count of bases not matched to a gene: 7.

Concerning this clonotype: Its ends do not fully match the called genes, so a read error is possible. This chain joins TRBV28 and TRBJ2-7, with TRBD2 matching 8 bases. Germline-derived CDR1 and CDR2 are MDHEN and SYDVKM. The CDR3 length is 13 residues. DNA for the CDR3: TGTGCCAGCACCGCGGGGGGTCACTACGAGCAGTGCTTC. Amino acids: CASTAGGHYEQCF.

J is TRBJ1-5 and V is TRBV19; D unclear. Germline assignment: CDR1 LNHDA and CDR2 SQIVND (reference sequence). Trimming removed 6 bases at V and 3 bases at J, with 9 bases between. The CDR3 consists of 13 residues. In DNA form, the CDR3 reads TGTGCCAGTAGGAAGGTAGTCAATCAGCCCCAGCATTTT. Its translation: CASRKVVNQPQHF.

This clonotype was found a few times. In DNA, the CDR3 is TGTGCCAGTAACCCGGCCCTGGGACAGCCCCAGCATTTT. Its translation is CASNPALGQPQHF. The gene calls are TRBV19 and TRBJ1-5; no definite D call. The germline CDR1 and CDR2 sequences are LNHDA and SQIVND (reference sequence). V was shortened by 7 bases and J by 7 bases, with 14 bases between the two germline ends. The CDR3 totals 13 residues.

This clonotype was counted many times. The chain couples TRBV5-1 to TRBJ1-1; weak D call: TRBD1 (6 bases). CDR3 length equals 14 residues. Germline CDR1 reads SGHRS; CDR2 reads YFSETQ. With 2 bases removed from V and 2 bases from J, the gap between germline ends came to 10 bases. CDR3 nucleotide sequence: TGCGCCAGCAGCTTTACAGGGAGAAACACTGAAGCTTTCTTT. It is translated as CASSFTGRNTEAFF.

This rearrangement joins TRBV6-2 or TRBV6-3 to TRBJ2-7, with 11 nucleotides matching TRBD1. The CDR3 consists of 18 residues. Per germline, CDR1 MNHEY and CDR2 SVGEGT. The V gene end was trimmed by 6 bases and the J gene end by 3 bases; junction bases not matched to a gene: 16. CDR3 bases: TGTGCCAGCAGGCCAAGTCCCGGGACAGGGGGAGATTTCTACGAGCAGTACTTC. Amino acids: CASRPSPGTGGDFYEQYF.

The chain is built from TRBV4-1 and TRBJ1-5, with D maybe TRBD1 (6 bases). The germline CDR1 and CDR2 sequences are MGHRA and YSYEKL. The CDR3 is 17 amino acids. V was pared by 4 bases and J by 0 bases, with 16 bases between. The chain's CDR3 is CASSPYQGYYSNQPQHF. The CDR3 region has the DNA TGCGCCAGCAGCCCTTATCAGGGGTACTATAGCAATCAGCCCCAGCATTTT.

The genes are TRBV3-1 and TRBJ2-7, with D perhaps TRBD2 (6 bases). V lost 4 bases and J lost 7, with 14 bases in between. Germline CDR1 LGHDT, CDR2 YNNKEL (reference sequence). The CDR3 contains 13 residues. Here the CDR3 DNA reads TGTGCCAGCAGCCCCGTCGGGGCGGGGGAGCAGTACTTC. Its protein product is CASSPVGAGEQYF.

This clonotype was detected ten times or more. This chain connects TRBV28 to TRBJ1-2; TRBD1 matches 12 bases. The germline gives CDR1 MDHEN, CDR2 SYDVKM. The trim removed 6 bases at V and 3 bases at J, leaving 8 bases unmatched. This CDR3 spans 16 amino acids. CDR3 nucleotides: TGTGCCAGCAGCTGGGGACAGGGGGCTTTAGACTATGGCTACACCTTC. The encoded protein is CASSWGQGALDYGYTF.

The CDR3 nucleotides read TGTGCCAGCAGTTACCAGGACGGGCACACCGGGGAGCTGTTTTTT. Amino acids: CASSYQDGHTGELFF. The chain combines TRBV6-2 or TRBV6-3 with TRBJ2-2, with D unclear. CDR1 and CDR2 (germline): MNHEY, SVGEGT. The CDR3 totals 15 residues. V was trimmed by 2 bases and J by 3 bases, leaving 10 bases between them.

This clonotype was counted once. The V call is TRBV20-1, the J call TRBJ1-6, with a tentative D call TRBD1 (6 bases). The germline V and J ends were trimmed by 3 bases and 7 bases, with 22 bases remaining between them. The CDR3 sequence is 17 residues long. The germline CDR1 and CDR2 sequences are DFQATT and SNEGSKA (reference sequence). In DNA form, the CDR3 reads TGCAGTGCTAGTGGGGGGGGGGCGCGCCGGACCAATTCACCCCTCCACTTT. Amino acids: CSASGGGARRTNSPLHF.

The table lists this clonotype with many counts. The chain is built from TRBV28 and TRBJ1-1, with D tentatively TRBD1 (5 bases). The CDR3 contains 14 residues. V lost 5 bases and J 1 base, leaving 11 bases between the germline ends. CDR1 is MDHEN, CDR2 SYDVKM, per germline. The CDR3 reads CASSPLTANTEAFF. The CDR3 nucleotides are TGTGCCAGCAGTCCCTTGACAGCGAACACTGAAGCTTTCTTT.

Ten or more counts support this clonotype. V is TRBV29-1 and J is TRBJ2-6; D gene uncertain. The CDR3 extends over 13 amino acids. Germline CDR1 and CDR2: SQVTM and ANQGSEA. Trimming pared 6 bases from V and 0 bases from J, leaving 6 bases between. The CDR3 is CSVGHSGANVLTF. The DNA for the CDR3 is TGCAGCGTAGGCCACTCTGGGGCCAACGTCCTGACTTTC.

This clonotype occurred many times. This rearrangement joins TRBV9 to TRBJ1-6; 7 nucleotides match TRBD1. CDR1 and CDR2 from the germline V gene are SGDLS and YYNGEE. The CDR3 covers 15 residues. Trimming cost V 3 bases and J 4 bases; bases outside gene matches: 4. The CDR3 DNA follows: TGTGCCAGCAGCGCGACACAGGGGTATAATTCACCCCTCCACTTT. Translating it yields CASSATQGYNSPLHF.

This clonotype was found many times. The chain carries TRBV6-1 and TRBJ1-2; D not certain. The CDR3 is 14 amino acids. Trimming left V 6 bases short and J 5 bases short, with 16 bases between. The germline V gene has CDR1 MNHNS and CDR2 SASEGT. CDR3 coding DNA: TGTGCCAGCAGCCGTTCGGAGATTGAGTATGGCTACACCTTC. Its translation is CASSRSEIEYGYTF.

The sample holds many counts of this clonotype. Here the CDR3 DNA reads TGTGCCAGCAGTTTTAACAGGGTAAACACCATATATTTT. Its translation is CASSFNRVNTIYF. The chain is built from TRBV12-3 or TRBV12-4 and TRBJ1-3; a weak D match, TRBD1 (6 bases). Deletions cut 3 bases from V and 6 bases from J, with 9 bases between. This CDR3 comprises 13 residues.

With respect to this clonotype: A clone one base away is much larger, so this may be a read error. J is TRBJ2-7 and V is TRBV11-2; D unclear. This CDR3 has 15 amino acids. Germline CDR1 reads SGHAT; CDR2 reads FQNNGV. The CDR3 bases are TGTGCCATCAGCTTAGAAGCAGTCTTTTCCTACGAGCAGTACTTC. As protein: CAISLEAVFSYEQYF. The entire variable domain, with the rest obtained from reference TRBV11-2 and TRBJ2-7, is as follows: EAGVAQSPRYKIIEKRQSVAFWCNPISGHATLYWYQQILGQGPKLLIQFQNNGVVDDSQLPKDRFSAERLKGVDSTLKIQPAKLEDSAVYLCAISLEAVFSYEQYFGPGTRLTVT.

This chain links TRBV20-1 with TRBJ1-5; D perhaps matches TRBD1 (5 bases). The CDR3 loop spans 13 amino acids. The V end lost 6 bases, the J end lost 1 base, and 10 bases lay between the germline ends. CDR1 DFQATT and CDR2 SNEGSKA come from the germline V gene (reference sequence). CDR3 residues: CSAGTGSNQPQHF. The CDR3 bases are TGCAGTGCAGGGACGGGGAGCAATCAGCCCCAGCATTTT.

This clonotype was picked up a small number of times. The V gene is TRBV2, the J gene TRBJ1-1; maybe TRBD1 (6 bases). The CDR3 spans 16 residues. Germline V gives CDR1 SNHLY, CDR2 FYNNEI. The V gene lost 7 bases and the J gene lost 4 bases, with 22 bases spanning the gap. Here the CDR3 reads CASTTLGGRLGTEAFF. The CDR3 DNA is TGTGCCAGCACCACTCTCGGGGGGCGCTTGGGCACTGAAGCTTTCTTT.

The genes are TRBV28 and TRBJ1-2; 9 bases fit TRBD1. Per the germline V gene, CDR1 is MDHEN and CDR2 is SYDVKM. V shed 8 bases and J 1 base; nucleotides not matched to a gene: 8. CDR3 length: 15 residues. DNA of the CDR3: TGTGCCAGCCTTGGATCGGGACAGGGTAACTATGGCTACACCTTC. Encoded protein: CASLGSGQGNYGYTF.

This clonotype has at least ten counts. The chain has TRBV7-2 and TRBJ2-7; D is undetermined. The CDR3 consists of 12 residues. The V gene's germline CDR1 is SGHTA and CDR2 FQGNSA. With 4 bases removed from V and 2 bases from J, the gap between germline ends came to 6 bases. CDR3: CASSSTTYEQYF. The DNA for the CDR3 is TGTGCCAGCAGCTCCACCACCTACGAGCAGTACTTC.

The chain carries TRBV6-1 and TRBJ1-5, with D unclear. The CDR3 is 15 amino acids. In germline, CDR1 is MNHNS, CDR2 SASEGT. Trimming removed 6 bases at V and 1 base at J, with 13 bases between. DNA for the CDR3: TGTGCCAGCAGCCTAGGGCCACTGAGCAATCAGCCCCAGCATTTT. Translated, it gives CASSLGPLSNQPQHF.

The sample holds a few counts of this clonotype. This chain joins TRBV9 and TRBJ1-1; maybe TRBD1 (6 bases). This CDR3 has 16 residues. Looked up from germline, CDR1 is SGDLS and CDR2 is YYNGEE. The V end lost 3 bases, the J end lost 0 bases, and 15 bases lay between the germline ends. The CDR3 spells CASSEGSAGVNTEAFF. CDR3 DNA: TGTGCCAGCAGCGAAGGATCGGCAGGGGTGAACACTGAAGCTTTCTTT.

This clonotype was seen a handful of times. Sequence at one end of the junction differs from germline and may be a read error. The chain recombines TRBV6-5 with TRBJ1-1; no definite D call. The CDR3 has 13 residues. Germline V gives CDR1 MNHEY, CDR2 SVGAGI. CDR3 loop: CASSYDGKTEAFF. For the CDR3, the DNA is TGTGCCAGCAGTTACGACGGGAAGACTGAAGCCTTCTTT.

This clonotype has at least ten counts. This chain links TRBV7-3 with TRBJ2-5; 10 bases fit TRBD1. V was pared by 4 bases and J by 5 bases, with 4 bases of the junction left unmatched. The CDR3 runs 14 residues. Per germline, CDR1 SGHTA and CDR2 FQGTGA. The CDR3 reads CASSYGTGAETQYF. CDR3 coding DNA: TGTGCCAGCAGCTATGGGACAGGGGCGGAGACCCAGTACTTC.